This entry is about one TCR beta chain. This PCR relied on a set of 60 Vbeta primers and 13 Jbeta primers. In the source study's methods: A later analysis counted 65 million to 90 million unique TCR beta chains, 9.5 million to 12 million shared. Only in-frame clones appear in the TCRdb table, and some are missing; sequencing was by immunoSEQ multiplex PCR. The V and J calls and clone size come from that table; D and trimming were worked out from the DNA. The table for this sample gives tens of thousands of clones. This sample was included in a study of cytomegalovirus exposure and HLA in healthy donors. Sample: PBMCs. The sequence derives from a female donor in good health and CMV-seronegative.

The CDR3, as DNA: TGTGCCAGCAGTGGGACAGGGTCTCTGAATGAGCAGTTCTTC. This translates into CASSGTGSLNEQFF. The chain recombines TRBV2 with TRBJ2-1; 8 bases agree with TRBD1. Germline V lookup: CDR1 SNHLY, CDR2 FYNNEI. This CDR3 contains 14 residues. Trimming cost V 4 bases and J 7 bases; bases outside gene matches: 6.